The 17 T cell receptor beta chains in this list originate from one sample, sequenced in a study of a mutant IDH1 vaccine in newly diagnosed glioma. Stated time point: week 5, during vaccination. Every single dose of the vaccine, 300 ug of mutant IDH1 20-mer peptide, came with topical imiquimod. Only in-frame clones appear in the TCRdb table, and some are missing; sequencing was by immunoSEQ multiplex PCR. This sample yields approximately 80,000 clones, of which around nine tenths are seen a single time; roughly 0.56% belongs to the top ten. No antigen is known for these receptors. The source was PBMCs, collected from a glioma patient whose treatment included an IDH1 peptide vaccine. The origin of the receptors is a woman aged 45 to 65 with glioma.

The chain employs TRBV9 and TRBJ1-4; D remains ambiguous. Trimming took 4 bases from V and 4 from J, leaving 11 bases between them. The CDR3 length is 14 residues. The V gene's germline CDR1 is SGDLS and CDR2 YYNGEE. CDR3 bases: TGTGCCAGCAGCCCCTGGAGTAGTAATGAAAAACTGTTTTTT. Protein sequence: CASSPWSSNEKLFF.

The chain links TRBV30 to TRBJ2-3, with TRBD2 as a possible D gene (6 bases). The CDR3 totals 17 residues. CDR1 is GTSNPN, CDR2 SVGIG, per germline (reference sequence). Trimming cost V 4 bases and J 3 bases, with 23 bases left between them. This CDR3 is CAWIPFGRDKVTDTQYF. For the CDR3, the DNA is TGTGCCTGGATTCCCTTTGGGCGGGATAAGGTGACAGATACGCAGTATTTT.

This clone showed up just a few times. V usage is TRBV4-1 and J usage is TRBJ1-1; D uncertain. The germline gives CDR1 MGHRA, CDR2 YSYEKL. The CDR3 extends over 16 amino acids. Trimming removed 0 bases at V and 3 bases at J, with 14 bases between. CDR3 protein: CASSQEGPLTYTEAFF. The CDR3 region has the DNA TGCGCCAGCAGCCAAGAAGGACCTCTTACGTACACTGAAGCTTTCTTT.

The CDR3 sequence: CASSVATGTGELFF. Here the CDR3 DNA reads TGTGCCAGCAGCGTGGCCACAGGGACCGGGGAGCTGTTTTTT. This rearrangement joins TRBV9 to TRBJ2-2, with a weak D call TRBD1 (6 bases). The V gene's germline CDR1 is SGDLS and CDR2 YYNGEE. This CDR3 comprises 14 residues. With 2 bases removed from V and 5 bases from J, the gap between germline ends came to 10 bases.

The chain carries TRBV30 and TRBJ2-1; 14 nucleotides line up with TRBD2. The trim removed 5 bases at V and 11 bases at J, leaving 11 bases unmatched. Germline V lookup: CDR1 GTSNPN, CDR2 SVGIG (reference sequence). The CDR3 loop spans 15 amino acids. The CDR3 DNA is TGTGCCTGGCAACCCGGGACTAGCGGGAGCTCTAAGCAGTTCTTC. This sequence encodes CAWQPGTSGSSKQFF.

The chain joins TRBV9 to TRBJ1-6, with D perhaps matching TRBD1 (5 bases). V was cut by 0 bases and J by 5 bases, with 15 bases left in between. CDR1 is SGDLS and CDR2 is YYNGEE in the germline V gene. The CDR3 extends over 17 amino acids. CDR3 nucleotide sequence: TGTGCCAGCAGCGTAGCTGTTTCGGACACCCATAATTCACCCCTCCACTTT. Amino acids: CASSVAVSDTHNSPLHF. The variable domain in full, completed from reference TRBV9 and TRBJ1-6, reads DSGVTQTPKHLITATGQRVTLRCSPRSGDLSVYWYQQSLDQGLQFLIQYYNGEERAKGNILERFSAQQFPDLHSELNLSSLELGDSALYFCASSVAVSDTHNSPLHFGNGTRLTVT.

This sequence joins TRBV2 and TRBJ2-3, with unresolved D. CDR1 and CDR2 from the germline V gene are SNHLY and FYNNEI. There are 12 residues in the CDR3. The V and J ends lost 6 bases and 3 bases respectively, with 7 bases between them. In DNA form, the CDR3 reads TGTGCCAGCAGCCTTAGAACAGATACGCAGTATTTT. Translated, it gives CASSLRTDTQYF.

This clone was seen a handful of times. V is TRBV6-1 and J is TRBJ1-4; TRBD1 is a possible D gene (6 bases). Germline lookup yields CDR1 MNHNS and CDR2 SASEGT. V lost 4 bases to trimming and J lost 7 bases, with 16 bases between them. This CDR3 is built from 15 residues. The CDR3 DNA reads TGTGCCAGCAGTGCCCCACAGGGAAGGGGTGAAAAACTGTTTTTT. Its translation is CASSAPQGRGEKLFF.

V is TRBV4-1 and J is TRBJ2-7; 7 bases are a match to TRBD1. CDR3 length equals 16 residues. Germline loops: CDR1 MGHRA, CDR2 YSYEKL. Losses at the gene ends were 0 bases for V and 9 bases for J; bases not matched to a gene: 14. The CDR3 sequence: CASSQDLETGMSAQYF. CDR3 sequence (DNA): TGCGCCAGCAGCCAAGATCTTGAGACAGGGATGTCAGCGCAGTACTTC.

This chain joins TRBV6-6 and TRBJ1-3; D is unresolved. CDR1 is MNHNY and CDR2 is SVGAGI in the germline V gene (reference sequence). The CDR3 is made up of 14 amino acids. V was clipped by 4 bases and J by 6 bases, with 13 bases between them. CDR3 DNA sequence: TGTGCCAGCAGTTTCGTGGGGTCTTCAAACACCATATATTTT. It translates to CASSFVGSSNTIYF.

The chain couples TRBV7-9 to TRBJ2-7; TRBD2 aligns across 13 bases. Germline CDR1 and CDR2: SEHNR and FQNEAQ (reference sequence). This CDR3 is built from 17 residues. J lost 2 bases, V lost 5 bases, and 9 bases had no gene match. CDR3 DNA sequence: TGTGCCAGCAGCGAACTGAGGACTAGCGGGAGACCCTACGAGCAGTACTTC. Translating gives CASSELRTSGRPYEQYF.

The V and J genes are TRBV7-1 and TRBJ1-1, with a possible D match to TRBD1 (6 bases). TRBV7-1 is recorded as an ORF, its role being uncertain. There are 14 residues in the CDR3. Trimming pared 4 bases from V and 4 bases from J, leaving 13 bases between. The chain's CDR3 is CASSFGQKATEAFF. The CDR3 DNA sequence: TGTGCCAGCAGCTTCGGACAGAAGGCCACTGAAGCTTTCTTT.

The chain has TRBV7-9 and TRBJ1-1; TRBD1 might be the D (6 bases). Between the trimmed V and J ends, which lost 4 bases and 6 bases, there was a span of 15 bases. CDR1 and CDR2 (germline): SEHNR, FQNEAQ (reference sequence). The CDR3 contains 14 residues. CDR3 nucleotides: TGTGCCAGCAGCTACTACAGGGTCAACGCTGAAGCTTTCTTT. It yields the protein CASSYYRVNAEAFF.

The CDR3 loop is CASTRGEGETQYF. CDR3 DNA: TGCGCCAGCACCAGAGGGGAGGGAGAGACCCAGTACTTC. The chain has TRBV10-2 and TRBJ2-5; 7 bases agree with TRBD2. The V gene end was trimmed by 7 bases and the J gene end by 4 bases; junction bases not matched to a gene: 6. In germline, CDR1 is WSHSY, CDR2 SAAADI. The CDR3 is made up of 13 amino acids.

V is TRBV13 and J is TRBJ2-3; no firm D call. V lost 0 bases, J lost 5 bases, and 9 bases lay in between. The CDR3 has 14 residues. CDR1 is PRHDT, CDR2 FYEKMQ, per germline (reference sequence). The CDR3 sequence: CASSLGGMRDTQYF. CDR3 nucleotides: TGTGCCAGCAGCTTAGGCGGAATGCGAGATACGCAGTATTTT.

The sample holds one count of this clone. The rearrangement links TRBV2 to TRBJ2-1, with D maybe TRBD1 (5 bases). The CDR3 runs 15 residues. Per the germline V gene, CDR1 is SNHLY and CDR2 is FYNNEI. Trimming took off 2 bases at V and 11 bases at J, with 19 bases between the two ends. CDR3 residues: CASSERGQITMKQFF. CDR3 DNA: TGTGCCAGCAGTGAAAGGGGCCAGATTACAATGAAGCAGTTCTTC. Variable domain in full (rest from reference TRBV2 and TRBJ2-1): EPEVTQTPSHQVTQMGQEVILRCVPISNHLYFYWYRQILGQKVEFLVSFYNNEISEKSEIFDDQFSVERPDGSNFTLKIRSTKLEDSAMYFCASSERGQITMKQFFGPGTRLTVL.

CDR3 sequence: CASSEEGTGGTEAFF. Here the CDR3 DNA reads TGTGCCAGCAGTGAAGAAGGGACAGGGGGCACTGAAGCTTTCTTT. The chain combines TRBV6-1 with TRBJ1-1, with 11 positions matching TRBD1. Trimming cost V 1 base and J 4 bases; bases outside gene matches: 2. This CDR3 is 15 amino acids long. Germline CDR1 reads MNHNS; CDR2 reads SASEGT.